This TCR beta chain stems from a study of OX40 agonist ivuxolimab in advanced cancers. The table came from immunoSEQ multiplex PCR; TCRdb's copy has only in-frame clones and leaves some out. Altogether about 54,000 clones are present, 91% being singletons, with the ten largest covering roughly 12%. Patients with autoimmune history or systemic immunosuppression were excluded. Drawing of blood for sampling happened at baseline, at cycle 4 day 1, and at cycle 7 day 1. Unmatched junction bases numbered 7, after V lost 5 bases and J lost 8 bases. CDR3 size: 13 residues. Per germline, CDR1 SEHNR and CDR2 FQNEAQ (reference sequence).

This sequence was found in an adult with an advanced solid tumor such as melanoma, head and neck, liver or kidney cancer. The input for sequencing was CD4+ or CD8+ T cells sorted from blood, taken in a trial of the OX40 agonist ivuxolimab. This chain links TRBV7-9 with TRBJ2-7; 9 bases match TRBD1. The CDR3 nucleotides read TGTGCCAGCAGCGTTCGGACAGGGGATAAGCAGTACTTC. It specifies CASSVRTGDKQYF.